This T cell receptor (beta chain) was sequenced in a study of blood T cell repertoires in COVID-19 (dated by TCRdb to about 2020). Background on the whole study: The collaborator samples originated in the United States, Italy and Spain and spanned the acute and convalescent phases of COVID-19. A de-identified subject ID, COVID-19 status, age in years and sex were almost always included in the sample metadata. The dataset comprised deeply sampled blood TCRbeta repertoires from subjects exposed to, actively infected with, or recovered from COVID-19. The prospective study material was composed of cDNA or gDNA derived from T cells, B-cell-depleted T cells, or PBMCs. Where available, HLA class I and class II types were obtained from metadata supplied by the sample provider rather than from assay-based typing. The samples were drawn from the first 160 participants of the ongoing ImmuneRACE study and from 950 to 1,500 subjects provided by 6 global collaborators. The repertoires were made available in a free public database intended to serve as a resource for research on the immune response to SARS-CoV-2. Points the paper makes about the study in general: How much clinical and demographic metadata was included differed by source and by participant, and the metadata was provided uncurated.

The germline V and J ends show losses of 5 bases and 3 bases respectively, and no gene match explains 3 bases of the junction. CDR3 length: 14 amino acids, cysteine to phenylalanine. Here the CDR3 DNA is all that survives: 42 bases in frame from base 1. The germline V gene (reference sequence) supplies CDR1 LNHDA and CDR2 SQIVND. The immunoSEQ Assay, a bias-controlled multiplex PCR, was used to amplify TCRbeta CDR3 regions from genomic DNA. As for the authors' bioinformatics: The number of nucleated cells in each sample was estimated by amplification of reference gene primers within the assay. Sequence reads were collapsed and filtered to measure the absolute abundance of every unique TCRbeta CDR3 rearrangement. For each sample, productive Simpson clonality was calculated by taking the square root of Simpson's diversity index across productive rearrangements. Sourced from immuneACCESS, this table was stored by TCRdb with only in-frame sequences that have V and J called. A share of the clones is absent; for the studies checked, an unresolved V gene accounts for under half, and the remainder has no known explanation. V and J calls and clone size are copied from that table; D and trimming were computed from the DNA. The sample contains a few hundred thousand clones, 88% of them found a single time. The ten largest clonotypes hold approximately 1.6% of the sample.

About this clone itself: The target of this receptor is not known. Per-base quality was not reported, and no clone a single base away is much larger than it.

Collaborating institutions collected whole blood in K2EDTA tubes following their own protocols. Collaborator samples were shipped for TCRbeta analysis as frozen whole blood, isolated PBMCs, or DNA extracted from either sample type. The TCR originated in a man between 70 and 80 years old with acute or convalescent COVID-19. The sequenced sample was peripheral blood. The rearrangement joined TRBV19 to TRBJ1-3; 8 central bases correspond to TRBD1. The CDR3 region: CASSGQGYGNTIYF. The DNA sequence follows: TGTGCCAGTAGTGGACAGGGTTATGGAAACACCATATATTTT.